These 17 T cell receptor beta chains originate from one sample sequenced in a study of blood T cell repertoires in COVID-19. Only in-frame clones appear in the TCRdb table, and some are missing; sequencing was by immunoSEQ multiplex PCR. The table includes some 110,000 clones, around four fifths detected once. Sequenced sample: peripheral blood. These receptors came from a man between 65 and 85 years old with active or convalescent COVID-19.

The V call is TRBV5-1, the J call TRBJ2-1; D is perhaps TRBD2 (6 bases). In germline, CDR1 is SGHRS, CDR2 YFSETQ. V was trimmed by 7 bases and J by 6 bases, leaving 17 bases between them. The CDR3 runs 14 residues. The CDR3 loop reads CASHSGGVVNEQFF. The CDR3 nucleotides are TGCGCCAGCCACTCTGGCGGGGTGGTCAATGAGCAGTTCTTC.

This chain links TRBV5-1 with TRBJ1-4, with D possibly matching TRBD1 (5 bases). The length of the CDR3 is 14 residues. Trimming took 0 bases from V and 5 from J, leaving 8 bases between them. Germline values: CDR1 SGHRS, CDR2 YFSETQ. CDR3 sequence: CASSLGQMNEKLFF. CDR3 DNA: TGCGCCAGCAGCTTGGGACAGATGAATGAAAAACTGTTTTTT. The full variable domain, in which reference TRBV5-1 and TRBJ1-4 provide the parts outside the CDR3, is KAGVTQTPRYLIKTRGQQVTLSCSPISGHRSVSWYQQTPGQGLQFLFEYFSETQRNKGNFPGRFSGRQFSNSRSEMNVSTLELGDSALYLCASSLGQMNEKLFFGSGTQLSVL.

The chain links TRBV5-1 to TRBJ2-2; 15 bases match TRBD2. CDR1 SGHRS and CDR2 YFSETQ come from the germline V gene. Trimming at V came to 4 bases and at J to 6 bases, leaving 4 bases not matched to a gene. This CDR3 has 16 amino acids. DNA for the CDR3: TGCGCCAGCAGCCGGGGACTAGCGGGGGGCCCCGGGGAGCTGTTTTTT. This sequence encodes CASSRGLAGGPGELFF.

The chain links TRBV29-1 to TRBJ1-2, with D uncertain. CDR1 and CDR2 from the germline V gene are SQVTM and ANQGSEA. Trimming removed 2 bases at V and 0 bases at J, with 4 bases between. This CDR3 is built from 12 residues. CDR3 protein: CSVETANYGYTF. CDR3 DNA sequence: TGCAGCGTTGAAACGGCTAACTATGGCTACACCTTC.

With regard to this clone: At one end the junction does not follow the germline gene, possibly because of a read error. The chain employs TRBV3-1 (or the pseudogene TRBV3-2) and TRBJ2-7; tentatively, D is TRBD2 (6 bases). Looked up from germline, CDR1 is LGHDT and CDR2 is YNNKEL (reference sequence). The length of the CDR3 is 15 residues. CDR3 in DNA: TGTGCCAGCAGCAAAGACGGGGGTCTGGGGGTCGAGCAGTACTTC. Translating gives CASSKDGGLGVEQYF.

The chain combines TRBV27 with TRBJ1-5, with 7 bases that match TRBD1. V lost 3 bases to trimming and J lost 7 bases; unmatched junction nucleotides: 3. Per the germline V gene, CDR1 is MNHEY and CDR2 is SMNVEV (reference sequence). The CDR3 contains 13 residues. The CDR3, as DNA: TGTGCCAGCAGTTTTAGGGGGCGGCAGCCCCAGCATTTT. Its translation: CASSFRGRQPQHF.

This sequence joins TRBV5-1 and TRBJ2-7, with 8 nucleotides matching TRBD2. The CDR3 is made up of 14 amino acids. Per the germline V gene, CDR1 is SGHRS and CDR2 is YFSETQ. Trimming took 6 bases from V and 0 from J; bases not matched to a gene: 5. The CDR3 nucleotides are TGCGCCAGCACTTATGGGACTAGCTCCTACGAGCAGTACTTC. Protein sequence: CASTYGTSSYEQYF.

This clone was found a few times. The CDR3 is CASSDATGDYGYTF. Here the CDR3 DNA reads TGTGCCAGCAGTGACGCGACAGGCGACTATGGCTACACCTTC. The chain uses TRBV6-1 and TRBJ1-2, with D maybe TRBD1 (6 bases). V gave up 3 bases and J gave up 3 bases, with 11 bases separating them. CDR3 length equals 14 residues. CDR1 and CDR2 from the germline V gene are MNHNS and SASEGT.

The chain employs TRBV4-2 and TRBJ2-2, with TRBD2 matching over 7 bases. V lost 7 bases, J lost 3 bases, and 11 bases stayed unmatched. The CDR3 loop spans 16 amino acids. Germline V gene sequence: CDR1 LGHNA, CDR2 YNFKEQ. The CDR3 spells CASTRRGGGDTGELFF. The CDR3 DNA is TGTGCCAGCACCCGGAGGGGTGGGGGGGACACCGGGGAGCTGTTTTTT.

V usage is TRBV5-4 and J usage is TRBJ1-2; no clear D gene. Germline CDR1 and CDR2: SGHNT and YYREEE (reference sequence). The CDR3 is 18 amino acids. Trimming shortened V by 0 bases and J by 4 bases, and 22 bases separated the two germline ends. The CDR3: CASSLGKYEVDGLYGYTF. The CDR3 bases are TGTGCCAGCAGCTTGGGAAAGTACGAAGTCGACGGACTCTATGGCTACACCTTC.

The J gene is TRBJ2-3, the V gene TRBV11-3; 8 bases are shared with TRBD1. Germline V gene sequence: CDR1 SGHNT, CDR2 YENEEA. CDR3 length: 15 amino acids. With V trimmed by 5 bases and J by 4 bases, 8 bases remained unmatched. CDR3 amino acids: CASSRAPQGADTQYF. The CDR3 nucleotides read TGTGCCAGCAGCCGGGCACCACAGGGGGCAGATACGCAGTATTTT. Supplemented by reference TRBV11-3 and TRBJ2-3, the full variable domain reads EAGVVQSPRYKIIEKKQPVAFWCNPISGHNTLYWYLQNLGQGPELLIRYENEEAVDDSQLPKDRFSAERLKGVDSTLKIQPAELGDSAVYLCASSRAPQGADTQYFGPGTRLTVL.

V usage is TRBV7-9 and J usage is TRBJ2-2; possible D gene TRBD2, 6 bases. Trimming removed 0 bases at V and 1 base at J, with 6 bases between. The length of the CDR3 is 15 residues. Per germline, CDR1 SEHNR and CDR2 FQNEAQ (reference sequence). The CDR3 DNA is TGTGCCAGCAGCTTAGCCGGGGGGAACACCGGGGAGCTGTTTTTT. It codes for CASSLAGGNTGELFF.

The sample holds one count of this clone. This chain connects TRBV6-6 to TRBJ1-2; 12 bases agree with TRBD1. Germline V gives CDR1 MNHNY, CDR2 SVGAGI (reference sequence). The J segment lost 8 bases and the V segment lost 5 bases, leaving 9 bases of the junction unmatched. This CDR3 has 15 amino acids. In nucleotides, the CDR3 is TGTGCCAGCAGTATCGGGACAGGGGGCGCGAGAGGCTACACCTTC. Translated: CASSIGTGGARGYTF.

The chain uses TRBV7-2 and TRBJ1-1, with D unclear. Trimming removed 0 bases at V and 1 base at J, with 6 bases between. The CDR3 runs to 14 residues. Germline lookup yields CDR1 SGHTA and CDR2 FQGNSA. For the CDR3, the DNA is TGTGCCAGCAGCTTAGCGAGGGAGAACACTGAAGCTTTCTTT. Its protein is CASSLARENTEAFF.

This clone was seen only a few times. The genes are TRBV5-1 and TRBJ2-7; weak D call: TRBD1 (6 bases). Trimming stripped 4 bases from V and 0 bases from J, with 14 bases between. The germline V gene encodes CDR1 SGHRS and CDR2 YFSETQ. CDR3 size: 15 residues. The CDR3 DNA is TGCGCCAGCAGCCCAGGGACATCGCGCTCCTACGAGCAGTACTTC. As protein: CASSPGTSRSYEQYF.

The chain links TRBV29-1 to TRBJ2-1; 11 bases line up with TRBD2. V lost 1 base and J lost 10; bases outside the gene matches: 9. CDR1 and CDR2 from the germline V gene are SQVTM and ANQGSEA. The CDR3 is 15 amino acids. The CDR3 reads CSVEGPSGRSGEQFF. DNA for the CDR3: TGCAGCGTTGAAGGTCCTAGCGGGAGGTCGGGGGAGCAGTTCTTC.

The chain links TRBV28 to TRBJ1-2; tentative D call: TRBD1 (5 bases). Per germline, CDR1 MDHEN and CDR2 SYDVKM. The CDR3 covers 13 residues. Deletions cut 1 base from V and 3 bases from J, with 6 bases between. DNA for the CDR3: TGTGCCAGCAGTTTATCAGGGTACTATGGCTACACCTTC. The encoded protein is CASSLSGYYGYTF.